This T cell receptor beta chain is drawn from a study of OX40 agonist ivuxolimab in advanced cancers. The overall study: An anti-OX40 (CD134) antibody with agonistic activity, ivuxolimab, was administered to patients. General study results and limits: Partial responders treated at 0.1-3.0 mg/kg exhibited clonal expansion among the lowest measured.

This CDR3 is 15 amino acids long. Germline V gives CDR1 LNHNV, CDR2 YYDKDF (reference sequence). The germline V and J ends were trimmed by 5 bases and 5 bases, with 18 bases remaining between them. In regard to this clone: Its antigen is unidentified.

Generated by immunoSEQ multiplex PCR, the TCRdb table keeps only in-frame clones and is missing some. The profile shows about 94,000 clones, roughly 84% of them singletons. Sequenced material: CD4+ or CD8+ T cells sorted from blood, taken in a trial of the OX40 agonist ivuxolimab. The source is an adult with an advanced solid tumor such as melanoma, head and neck, liver or kidney cancer. The chain is built from TRBV15 and TRBJ1-2; D possibly corresponds to TRBD1 (6 bases). This chain's CDR3 is CATSSRETGQYGYTF. The CDR3 region has the DNA TGTGCCACCAGCTCCCGAGAGACCGGACAGTATGGCTACACCTTC.